These T cell receptor beta chains were read from a single sample in a study of beta chain features in type 1 diabetes. Assay: immunoSEQ multiplex PCR; the TCRdb copy retains only in-frame clones and omits some. The data show 350,000 to 400,000 clones, less than 15% seen once. Sequencing was done on a sample of naive CD4+ T cells from blood. These receptors were obtained from a woman aged 18-30 years in good health. The CDR3 runs from the conserved cysteine through the conserved F or W. The D gene is left open where the match is weak. Part of the rows lack a size; the others show once, few, many or a class for expanded clones.

TRBV20-1,TRBJ2-5,NA,NA,TGCAGGGCCCCGGAGACCCAGTACTTC,CRAPETQYF
TRBV7-9,TRBJ1-2,NA,TRBD1,TGTGCCAGCAGTGCTAAGGGACAGGGGGAAGGCTACACCTTC,CASSAKGQGEGYTF
TRBV9,TRBJ1-1,NA,NA,TGTGCCAGCAGCAAACAGGGCATGAACACTGAAGCTTTCTTT,CASSKQGMNTEAFF
TRBV7-2,TRBJ2-7,NA,TRBD1,TGTGCCAGCAGCATGGGACAGGGGAACGAGCAGTACTTC,CASSMGQGNEQYF
TRBV29-1,TRBJ2-7,NA,TRBD1,TGCAGCGTTGGACAGGGGGTTAGCTACGAGCAGTACTTC,CSVGQGVSYEQYF
TRBV9,TRBJ1-2,few,NA,TGTGCCAGCAGCCCGATGGGTTCGGCAGGGTATTTTTACACCTTC,CASSPMGSAGYFYTF
TRBV18,TRBJ2-5,few,TRBD2,TGTGCCAGCTCACCTGGTCTAGCGGGAGGAGAGACCCAGTACTTC,CASSPGLAGGETQYF
TRBV5-1,TRBJ1-1,NA,NA,TGCGCCAGCAGCAGACAGGCCTCGAACACTGAAGCTTTCTTT,CASSRQASNTEAFF
TRBV25-1,TRBJ2-7,NA,TRBD1,TGTGCCAGCAGTGGCCACAGGGGTAGTTGGGACGAGCAGTACTTC,CASSGHRGSWDEQYF
TRBV2,TRBJ1-2,NA,NA,TGTGCCAGCAGTCCGCAGGCGGGCGCCTATGGCTACACCTTC,CASSPQAGAYGYTF
TRBV7-2,TRBJ2-6,NA,NA,TGTGCCAGCAGCTCAGGCCTCTCTGGGGCCAACGTCCTGACTTTC,CASSSGLSGANVLTF
TRBV6-6,TRBJ2-7,NA,TRBD2,TGTGCCAGCAGTTACGGACTAGCGGGACCTCCCGACTTC,CASSYGLAGPPDF
TRBV7-9,TRBJ2-2,NA,NA,TGTGCCAGCAGGCCGACTAGAACCGGGGAGCTGTTTTTT,CASRPTRTGELFF
TRBV12-5,TRBJ1-2,few,NA,TGTGCTAGTGGTTTGCCTCCAGGGCACCATGGCTACACCTTC,CASGLPPGHHGYTF
TRBV5-1,TRBJ1-1,NA,TRBD1,TGCGCCAGCAGCCCCGACAGGGGGAACACTGAAGCTTTCTTT,CASSPDRGNTEAFF
TRBV30,TRBJ2-7,NA,TRBD2,TGTGCCTGGAGTGTTGGGCGGGAGGGCTACGAGCAGTACTTC,CAWSVGREGYEQYF
TRBV25-1,TRBJ1-4,few,NA,TGTGCCAGCAGTGGTGGGGCGGAAAAACTGTTTTTT,CASSGGAEKLFF
TRBV18,TRBJ1-5,few,NA,TGTGCCAGCTCTCCTGACAGGAGACAGCCCCAGCATTTT,CASSPDRRQPQHF
TRBV5-1,TRBJ2-5,NA,TRBD2,TGCGCCAGCAGCTCGAAACTAGCGGGCCAAGAGACCCAGTACTTC,CASSSKLAGQETQYF
TRBV6-1,TRBJ1-2,few,TRBD1,TGTGCCAGCAGTGAAACGGGACAGGGGTATGTCGGCTACACCTTC,CASSETGQGYVGYTF
TRBV7-3,TRBJ1-1,NA,NA,TGTGCCAGCAGCTTAACCGTGAACACTGAAGCTTTCTTT,CASSLTVNTEAFF
TRBV25-1,TRBJ2-5,once,TRBD2,TGTGCCAGCAGAGGTGGACTAGCGGGGCAAGAGACCCAGTACTTC,CASRGGLAGQETQYF
TRBV11-2,TRBJ2-1,NA,NA,TGTGCCAGCAGCTTGGGGCTCGCCGTCCGGTACAATGAGCAGTTCTTC,CASSLGLAVRYNEQFF
TRBV2,TRBJ2-1,NA,TRBD1,TGTGCCAGCAGCGTGACAGGGGTAGGCTCCTACAATGAGCAGTTCTTC,CASSVTGVGSYNEQFF